Reported below is one T cell receptor (beta chain). Its matching antigen is unknown. These data are taken from a study of T cells expressing NK-cell markers. Background on the study: Most of the eight sequenced donors tested HCMV-seropositive; one tested seronegative.

The CDR3 is 14 amino acids. Study results and limitations: Where a handful of donors were concerned, these clonotypes also led the CD3+CD56-NKG2C+ fraction. Over 5 donors carried dominant NKG2C+ clonotypes that made up about 1.0-8% of their CD8+ T cells. Nothing established the HCMV specificity of expanded NKG2C+ T cell clones.

TCRdb re-called the 5' RACE reads, yielding one record per CDR3 amino acid sequence without DNA. Recorded for this sample: a few hundred thousand distinct CDR3 sequences. This sequence joins TRBV12-3 or TRBV12-4 and TRBJ2-1; checking the TCRdb D call of TRBD1 is not possible without DNA. Sequences were obtained from blood T cells: a sorted CD56 or NKG2C T cell subset, CD4+ or CD8+ T cells, or bulk PBMC T cells (not recorded which). This TCR derives from a man between 18 and 35 years old in good health. CDR3 sequence: CASSRRQAVYEQFF.